One TCR beta chain is described in this entry. The record originates from a study of blood T cell repertoires in COVID-19. Study-level information: The origin of the acute and convalescent COVID-19 samples was the United States, Italy and Spain.

CDR3 length: 15 residues. Trimming removed 4 bases at V and 1 base at J, with 13 bases between. Germline loops: CDR1 SGHVS, CDR2 FNYEAQ. Original analysis: Nucleated cell counts were estimated from reference gene primer amplification. Method: immunoSEQ multiplex PCR; TCRdb's copy keeps in-frame clones and lacks some. D and trimming come from the DNA, and the V and J calls and clone size come from that table. Of around 170,000 clones in the sample, over 70% were seen once. The chain couples TRBV7-6 to TRBJ2-5; perhaps TRBD1 as D (5 bases). Source material: peripheral blood. The source is a woman aged 55-70 years with acute or convalescent COVID-19. The CDR3 sequence is CASSSFDRSQETQYF. The DNA for the CDR3 is TGTGCCAGCAGCTCCTTCGACAGATCCCAAGAGACCCAGTACTTC.